This entry lists 30 T cell receptor beta chains sequenced from one sample in a study of cytomegalovirus exposure and HLA in healthy donors (dated by TCRdb to the late 2010s). The method behind the library was the immunoSEQ multiplex PCR assay. For the multiplex PCR, a mixture combining 60 forward primers for TCR Vbeta segments and 13 reverse primers for TCR Jbeta segments was used. What TCRdb holds here is the immuneACCESS table cut down to in-frame rearrangements. Part of the clones is not present; checked against another copy, under half of the missing clones reflect an unresolved V gene, and the others are unexplained. In all, the sample holds about 210,000 clones, and 82% of those were seen once. The top ten clonotypes cover nearly 6% of the sample. Sequenced input: PBMCs. The receptors originated from a man aged 40-49 years in good health and CMV-seropositive.

The V gene is TRBV7-8, the J gene TRBJ1-5, with D possibly TRBD1 on 5 matching bases. V lost 0 bases and J lost 2, with 14 bases in between. CDR3 size: 17 residues. The germline V gene has CDR1 SGHVS and CDR2 FQNEAQ. CDR3 bases: TGTGCCAGCAGCTTAGCGTTCGGGGGAGTACGCAATCAGCCCCAGCATTTT. Protein: CASSLAFGGVRNQPQHF.

This rearrangement joins TRBV6-4 to TRBJ2-3, with a weak D call TRBD1 (5 bases). V was cut by 6 bases and J by 2 bases, with 12 bases left in between. The CDR3 is made up of 14 amino acids. Per germline, CDR1 MRHNA and CDR2 SNTAGT. CDR3 in DNA: TGTGCCAGCAGCCAGGGTCCCCACACAGATACGCAGTATTTT. Its protein product is CASSQGPHTDTQYF.

The rearrangement uses TRBV9 and TRBJ2-1; 9 bases agree with TRBD2. J gave up 3 bases and V 3 bases, and 10 bases lay outside the gene matches. Looked up from germline, CDR1 is SGDLS and CDR2 is YYNGEE. The CDR3 covers 17 residues. The DNA of the CDR3 is TGTGCCAGCAGCGCCAAGGGGCGCGGGAGGGGCTACAATGAGCAGTTCTTC. This translates into CASSAKGRGRGYNEQFF.

This chain joins TRBV9 and TRBJ2-3; 10 bases are a match to TRBD2. CDR1 and CDR2 from the germline V gene are SGDLS and YYNGEE. CDR3 length: 16 amino acids. The junction had 8 bases not matched to a gene; V was cut back by 3 bases and J by 4 bases. As DNA, the CDR3 is TGTGCCAGCAGCGCCCTAGCGGGAGTAGTCTCAGATACGCAGTATTTT. Translating gives CASSALAGVVSDTQYF.

This sequence joins TRBV2 and TRBJ2-1, with D possibly matching TRBD1 (5 bases). V was cut by 6 bases and J by 1 base, with 13 bases left in between. The CDR3 covers 15 residues. Germline assignment: CDR1 SNHLY and CDR2 FYNNEI. Here the CDR3 reads CASRLDSLSYNEQFF. As DNA, the CDR3 is TGTGCCAGCAGGTTAGACAGCTTGTCCTACAATGAGCAGTTCTTC.

This chain joins TRBV2 and TRBJ1-2; 8 nucleotides agree with TRBD1. The V segment lost 7 bases and the J segment 6 bases; nucleotides outside the gene matches: 4. The CDR3 length is 12 residues. Germline V gene data show CDR1 as SNHLY and CDR2 as FYNNEI. CDR3 sequence reads: CASNLRGHGYTF. The CDR3 region has the DNA TGTGCCAGCAATCTCAGGGGGCATGGCTACACCTTC.

This chain uses TRBV13 with TRBJ1-1; D is possibly TRBD1 (5 bases). Trimming removed 0 bases from V and 1 base from J, with 12 bases in between. Per the germline V gene, CDR1 is PRHDT and CDR2 is FYEKMQ (reference sequence). This CDR3 is 16 amino acids long. The CDR3 region is CASSLGVVQANTEAFF. The CDR3 DNA reads as TGTGCCAGCAGCTTAGGGGTCGTACAGGCGAACACTGAAGCTTTCTTT.

The chain has TRBV2 and TRBJ1-3; D gene uncertain. The CDR3 runs to 14 residues. The V and J ends lost 0 bases and 0 bases respectively, with 3 bases between them. Germline lookup yields CDR1 SNHLY and CDR2 FYNNEI. The CDR3 is CASSEANSGNTIYF. The CDR3 DNA follows: TGTGCCAGCAGTGAAGCCAACTCTGGAAACACCATATATTTT.

This clone occurred a few times. V is TRBV19 and J is TRBJ1-1; the D is unclear. The CDR3 totals 13 residues. Between the trimmed V and J ends, which lost 7 bases and 0 bases, there was a span of 9 bases. CDR1 and CDR2 from the germline V gene are LNHDA and SQIVND (reference sequence). In DNA form, the CDR3 reads TGTGCCAGTAAGGGCGGGATGAACACTGAAGCTTTCTTT. Amino acids: CASKGGMNTEAFF.

The V call is TRBV2, the J call TRBJ2-5; 7 nucleotides align to TRBD2. CDR3 length equals 16 residues. Germline assignment: CDR1 SNHLY and CDR2 FYNNEI. V lost 4 bases and J lost 2; bases outside the gene matches: 10. CDR3 loop: CASSGGEGILQETQYF. In DNA form, the CDR3 reads TGTGCCAGCAGTGGAGGGGAGGGAATACTACAAGAGACCCAGTACTTC.

The chain employs TRBV4-1 and TRBJ1-1; TRBD1 is a possible D gene (5 bases). Germline CDR1 and CDR2: MGHRA and YSYEKL. Trimming took 0 bases from V and 5 from J, leaving 13 bases between them. The CDR3 consists of 15 residues. CDR3 DNA: TGCGCCAGCAGCCAAGAAAGGGGCCCAGTGACTGAAGCTTTCTTT. Translating gives CASSQERGPVTEAFF.

The chain carries TRBV19 and TRBJ1-1; D possibly corresponds to TRBD1 (6 bases). The CDR3 covers 15 residues. Germline CDR1 LNHDA, CDR2 SQIVND (reference sequence). The V end was cut by 5 bases, the J end by 0 bases, with 13 bases between. DNA for the CDR3: TGTGCCAGTAGTGCCGGACAGAGCATGAACACTGAAGCTTTCTTT. Translation gives CASSAGQSMNTEAFF.

This rearrangement joins TRBV5-4 to TRBJ2-3; 11 bases agree with TRBD1. J gave up 5 bases and V 4 bases, and 3 bases lay outside the gene matches. Germline loops: CDR1 SGHNT, CDR2 YYREEE (reference sequence). This CDR3 comprises 14 residues. CDR3 coding DNA: TGTGCCAGCAGCCGGGACAGGGGGATAGATACGCAGTATTTT. Translated: CASSRDRGIDTQYF.

The chain combines TRBV6-5 with TRBJ2-7; 9 nucleotides align to TRBD1. The CDR3 totals 14 residues. The trim removed 4 bases at V and 6 bases at J, leaving 7 bases unmatched. In germline, CDR1 is MNHEY, CDR2 SVGAGI. Here the CDR3 DNA reads TGTGCCAGCAGTTTAATACAGGGGGCCGTCGAGCAGTACGTC. It codes for CASSLIQGAVEQYV.

The chain joins TRBV29-1 to TRBJ2-2, with 7 nucleotides matching TRBD1. Germline lookup yields CDR1 SQVTM and CDR2 ANQGSEA. V lost 2 bases to trimming and J lost 8 bases; unmatched junction nucleotides: 2. The CDR3 has 12 residues. The CDR3 DNA follows: TGCAGCGTTGAAAGGGGGCCGGGGGAGCTGTTTTTT. Translating it yields CSVERGPGELFF.

This clone showed up just a few times. The chain combines TRBV29-1 with TRBJ1-1; 7 bases fit TRBD1. The CDR3 consists of 14 residues. The V and J ends lost 4 bases and 3 bases, in that order; junction bases with no gene match: 8. The germline V gene encodes CDR1 SQVTM and CDR2 ANQGSEA. CDR3 sequence (DNA): TGCAGCGTTGGCCGGGACAGAGTATACACTGAAGCTTTCTTT. This sequence encodes CSVGRDRVYTEAFF. Using reference TRBV29-1 and TRBJ1-1 for the parts outside the CDR3, the full variable domain is SAVISQKPSRDICQRGTSLTIQCQVDSQVTMMFWYRQQPGQSLTLIATANQGSEATYESGFVIDKFPISRPNLTFSTLTVSNMSPEDSSIYLCSVGRDRVYTEAFFGQGTRLTVV.

The rearrangement uses TRBV30 and TRBJ1-3, with D possibly being TRBD1 (5 bases). Trimming pared 4 bases from V and 0 bases from J, leaving 13 bases between. The germline CDR1 and CDR2 sequences are GTSNPN and SVGIG (reference sequence). The CDR3 has 15 amino acids. The CDR3 spells CAWTSTESSGNTIYF. The DNA of the CDR3 is TGTGCCTGGACTTCGACAGAAAGCTCTGGAAACACCATATATTTT.

This clone was counted a single time. The chain carries TRBV6-1 and TRBJ1-1; no definite D call. The CDR3 length is 15 residues. The V and J ends lost 4 bases and 1 base respectively, with 13 bases between them. The V gene's germline CDR1 is MNHNS and CDR2 SASEGT. CDR3 residues: CASSARGFWNTEAFF. The CDR3 nucleotides are TGTGCCAGCAGTGCTCGGGGATTTTGGAACACTGAAGCTTTCTTT.

The genes are TRBV19 and TRBJ1-5, with TRBD1 as a possible D gene (5 bases). Trimming shortened V by 7 bases and J by 6 bases, and 16 bases separated the two germline ends. The CDR3 contains 14 residues. The V gene's germline CDR1 is LNHDA and CDR2 SQIVND (reference sequence). CDR3 sequence reads: CASTTGVASQPQHF. The DNA for the CDR3 is TGTGCCAGTACCACGGGGGTCGCGAGTCAGCCCCAGCATTTT.

V and J are TRBV7-8 and TRBJ2-7, with TRBD2 matching 14 bases. Germline CDR1 SGHVS, CDR2 FQNEAQ. V was clipped by 5 bases and J by 6 bases; unmatched bases: 3. The CDR3 has 14 amino acids. CDR3 DNA: TGTGCCAGCAGCCCCGGGACTAGCGGGAGCGAGCAGTACGTC. Its protein product is CASSPGTSGSEQYV.

The genes are TRBV2 and TRBJ2-2; 8 nucleotides line up with TRBD2. V gave up 10 bases and J gave up 4 bases; unmatched junction bases: 8. Germline CDR1 is SNHLY and CDR2 is FYNNEI. The CDR3 runs 14 residues. CDR3 amino acids: CATGVAGTTGELFF. CDR3 nucleotides: TGTGCCACCGGAGTAGCGGGAACCACCGGGGAGCTGTTTTTT.

The genes are TRBV18 and TRBJ2-3; 9 bases line up with TRBD2. Germline CDR1 reads KGHSH; CDR2 reads LQKENI. After removal of 5 bases from V and 0 bases from J, the junction contained 6 bases not matched to a gene. The CDR3 is made up of 16 amino acids. The CDR3 is CASSRTSELSTDTQYF. The CDR3 region has the DNA TGTGCCAGCTCAAGGACTAGCGAGCTGAGCACAGATACGCAGTATTTT.

The rearrangement uses TRBV14 and TRBJ1-1, with TRBD1 as a possible D gene (5 bases). V was cut by 1 base and J by 5 bases, with 11 bases left in between. This CDR3 region has 14 residues. Germline CDR1 reads SGHDN; CDR2 reads FVKESK. CDR3 protein: CASSQGGARTEAFF. CDR3 nucleotides: TGTGCCAGCAGCCAAGGGGGCGCGAGGACTGAAGCTTTCTTT.

The rearrangement links TRBV2 to TRBJ2-2; the D gene is possibly TRBD1 (7 bases). Germline-derived CDR1 and CDR2 are SNHLY and FYNNEI. This CDR3 comprises 12 residues. The ends were cut back, 9 bases at V and 6 bases at J, with 11 bases in the middle. For the CDR3, the DNA is TGTGCCAGTTCCAGGGGGGCCGGGGAGCTGTTTTTT. This gives the protein CASSRGAGELFF.

The chain has TRBV7-9 and TRBJ1-2; no clear D gene. Germline-derived CDR1 and CDR2 are SEHNR and FQNEAQ (reference sequence). V lost 2 bases and J lost 1, with 14 bases in between. The CDR3 has 16 amino acids. CDR3 sequence: CASSLSGGPDNYGYTF. Written as DNA, the CDR3 is TGTGCCAGCAGCTTAAGCGGTGGCCCGGATAACTATGGCTACACCTTC.

The J gene is TRBJ2-7, the V gene TRBV6-5; 7 bases line up with TRBD2. Germline-derived CDR1 and CDR2 are MNHEY and SVGAGI. Unmatched junction bases numbered 4, after V lost 0 bases and J lost 2 bases. There are 15 residues in the CDR3. CDR3: CASSYSGGGTYEQYF. CDR3 in DNA: TGTGCCAGCAGTTACTCTGGCGGGGGTACCTACGAGCAGTACTTC.

This chain links TRBV5-1 with TRBJ2-1; tentatively, D is TRBD1 (6 bases). In germline, CDR1 is SGHRS, CDR2 YFSETQ. CDR3 size: 13 residues. The V and J ends lost 0 bases and 12 bases respectively, with 13 bases between them. CDR3 in amino acids: CASSLEPGARQFF. CDR3 bases: TGCGCCAGCAGCTTGGAGCCAGGGGCGAGGCAGTTCTTC.

The gene calls are TRBV2 and TRBJ1-1; maybe TRBD1 (5 bases). The V gene lost 2 bases and the J gene lost 4 bases, with 14 bases spanning the gap. The CDR3 spans 15 residues. The germline V gene encodes CDR1 SNHLY and CDR2 FYNNEI. CDR3 protein: CASSESGQGSTEAFF. The CDR3 bases are TGTGCCAGCAGTGAAAGCGGGCAGGGATCCACTGAAGCTTTCTTT.

In this sample, this clone turned up once. This sequence joins TRBV2 and TRBJ1-1, with TRBD1 as a possible D gene (5 bases). Germline CDR1 and CDR2: SNHLY and FYNNEI. The germline V and J ends were trimmed by 5 bases and 2 bases, with 9 bases remaining between them. The CDR3 sequence is 13 residues long. The CDR3 loop reads CASSRQGNTEAFF. The CDR3 DNA reads TGTGCCAGCAGTCGTCAGGGTAACACTGAAGCTTTCTTT.

This clone was recorded a few times. This rearrangement joins TRBV19 to TRBJ2-2, with 9 bases lining up with TRBD1. The CDR3 runs to 11 residues. Germline V gene sequence: CDR1 LNHDA, CDR2 SQIVND (reference sequence). Unmatched junction bases numbered 1, after V lost 10 bases and J lost 7 bases. Here the CDR3 reads CATGQGGELFF. The DNA of the CDR3 is TGTGCCACGGGACAGGGCGGGGAGCTGTTTTTT.